This T cell receptor beta chain was identified in a study of spatial heterogeneity in lung cancer. Time point: sample taken at primary tumor resection. Researchers sequenced whole RNA taken from tumor, nontumor lung or frozen PBMC without sorting. This clonotype was seen many times. The V and J ends lost 7 bases and 1 base respectively, with 15 bases between them. The CDR3 covers 14 residues. CDR1 is SQVTM, CDR2 ANQGSEA, per germline. TCRdb ran MiXCR on the 5' RACE reads and lists one entry per CDR3 protein. The table includes approximately 92,000 distinct CDR3 sequences, roughly 12% detected once. This material consisted of PBMCs, taken at surgery. This clonotype originated in a male donor with early-stage non-small cell lung cancer. The gene calls are TRBV29-1 and TRBJ2-3; D is unclear. The CDR3: CSAIGRDRTDTQYF. As DNA, the CDR3 is TGCAGCGCCATCGGGCGAGACCGCACAGATACGCAGTATTTT.